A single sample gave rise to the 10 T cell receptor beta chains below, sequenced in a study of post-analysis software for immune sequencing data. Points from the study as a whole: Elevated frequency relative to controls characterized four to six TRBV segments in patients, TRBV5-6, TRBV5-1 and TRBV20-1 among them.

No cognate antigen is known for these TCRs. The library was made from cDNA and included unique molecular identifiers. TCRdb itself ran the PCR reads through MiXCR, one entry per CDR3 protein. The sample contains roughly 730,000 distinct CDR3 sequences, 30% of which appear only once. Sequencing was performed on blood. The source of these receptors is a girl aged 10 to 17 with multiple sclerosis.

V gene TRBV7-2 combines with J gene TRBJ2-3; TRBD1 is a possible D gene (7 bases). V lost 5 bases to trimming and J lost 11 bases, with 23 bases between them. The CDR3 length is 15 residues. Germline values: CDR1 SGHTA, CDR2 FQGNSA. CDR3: CASSVKRAGGNEQYF. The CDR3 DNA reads TGTGCCAGCAGCGTAAAAAGGGCAGGGGGGAATGAGCAGTATTTT.

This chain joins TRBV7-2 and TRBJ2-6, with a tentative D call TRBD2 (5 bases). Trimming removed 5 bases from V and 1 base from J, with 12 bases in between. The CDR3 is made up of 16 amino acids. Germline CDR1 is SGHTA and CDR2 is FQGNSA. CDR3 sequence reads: CASSQRKLSGANVLTF. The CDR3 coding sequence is TGTGCCAGCAGCCAGCGGAAATTATCTGGGGCCAACGTCCTGACTTTC.

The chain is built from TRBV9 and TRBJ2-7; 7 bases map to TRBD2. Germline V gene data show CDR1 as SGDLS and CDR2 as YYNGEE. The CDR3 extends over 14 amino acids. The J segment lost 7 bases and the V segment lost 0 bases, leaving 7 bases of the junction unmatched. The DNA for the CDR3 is TGTGCCAGCAGCGTAGGGGCTAGCGGCTATGAGCAGTACTTC. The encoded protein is CASSVGASGYEQYF.

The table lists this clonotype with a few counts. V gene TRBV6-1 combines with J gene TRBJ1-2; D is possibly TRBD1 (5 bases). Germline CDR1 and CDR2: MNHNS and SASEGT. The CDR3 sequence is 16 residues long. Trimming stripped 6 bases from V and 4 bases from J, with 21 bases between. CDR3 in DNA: TGTGCCAGCAGATCAGGAGGCCAGGGAGGTGGCTATGGCTACACCTTC. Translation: CASRSGGQGGGYGYTF.

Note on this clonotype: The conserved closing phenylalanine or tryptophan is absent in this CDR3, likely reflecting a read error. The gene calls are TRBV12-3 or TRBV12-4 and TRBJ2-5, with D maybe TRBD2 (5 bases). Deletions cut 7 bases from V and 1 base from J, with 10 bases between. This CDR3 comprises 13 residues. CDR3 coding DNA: TGTGCCAGCACCTCCGGGATCCAAGAGACCCAGTACGTC. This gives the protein CASTSGIQETQYV.

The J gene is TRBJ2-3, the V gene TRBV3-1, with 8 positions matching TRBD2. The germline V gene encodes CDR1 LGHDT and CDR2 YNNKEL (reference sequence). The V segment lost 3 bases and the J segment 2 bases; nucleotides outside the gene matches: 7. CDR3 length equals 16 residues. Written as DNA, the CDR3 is TGTGCCAGCAGCCAGAACGGGGGGGCCACCACAGATACGCAGTATTTT. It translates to CASSQNGGATTDTQYF.

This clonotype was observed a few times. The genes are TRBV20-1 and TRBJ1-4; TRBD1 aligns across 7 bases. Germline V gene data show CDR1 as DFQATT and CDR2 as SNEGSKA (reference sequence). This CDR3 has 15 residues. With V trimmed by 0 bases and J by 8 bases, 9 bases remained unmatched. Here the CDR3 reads CSARDGDRVGEKLFF. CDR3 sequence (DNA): TGCAGTGCTAGAGATGGCGACAGGGTGGGGGAAAAACTGTTTTTT.

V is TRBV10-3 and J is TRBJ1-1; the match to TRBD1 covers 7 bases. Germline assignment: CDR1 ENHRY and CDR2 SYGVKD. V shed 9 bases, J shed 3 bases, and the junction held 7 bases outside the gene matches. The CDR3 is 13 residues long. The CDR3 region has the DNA TGTGCCATGTCCCTAGGGGGCCACACTGAAGCTTTCTTT. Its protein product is CAMSLGGHTEAFF.

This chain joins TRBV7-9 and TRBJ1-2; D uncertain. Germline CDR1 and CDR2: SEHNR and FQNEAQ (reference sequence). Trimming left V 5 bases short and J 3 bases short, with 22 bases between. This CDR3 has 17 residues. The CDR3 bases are TGTGCCAGCAGCGACAATGTTGGTAGCTTAGTCGACTATGGCTACACCTTC. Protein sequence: CASSDNVGSLVDYGYTF. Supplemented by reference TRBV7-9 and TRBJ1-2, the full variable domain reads DTGVSQNPRHKITKRGQNVTFRCDPISEHNRLYWYRQTLGQGPEFLTYFQNEAQLEKSRLLSDRFSAERPKGSFSTLEIQRTEQGDSAMYLCASSDNVGSLVDYGYTFGSGTRLTVV.

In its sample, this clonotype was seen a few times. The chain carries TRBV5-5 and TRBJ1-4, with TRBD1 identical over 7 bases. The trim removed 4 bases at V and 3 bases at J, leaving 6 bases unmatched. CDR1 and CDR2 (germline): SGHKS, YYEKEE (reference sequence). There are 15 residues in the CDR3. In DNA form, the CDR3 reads TGTGCCAGCAGCAACGCGGACAGGCCTAATGAAAAACTGTTTTTT. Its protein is CASSNADRPNEKLFF. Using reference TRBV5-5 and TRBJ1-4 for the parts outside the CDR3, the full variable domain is DAGVTQSPTHLIKTRGQQVTLRCSPISGHKSVSWYQQVLGQGPQFIFQYYEKEERGRGNFPDRFSARQFPNYSSELNVNALLLGDSALYLCASSNADRPNEKLFFGSGTQLSVL.